This entry describes one TCR beta chain. The antigen is not known. Additional DNA sequences in this sample encode the identical CDR3. This sample is part of a study of T cell repertoires and HLA-DP antigens. Overall study context: Alloreactive CD4+ T cells targeted HLA-DP on transduced HeLa. Points from the study as a whole: Average cumulative frequency of previously undetected clones was 35% to 40% against one allele and roughly 49% against the other.

Negative selection yielded untouched CD4+ T cells of average about 98% purity. The CDR3 runs 12 residues. Germline CDR1 LNHDA, CDR2 SQIVND (reference sequence). The V end lost 3 bases, the J end lost 5 bases, and 7 bases lay between the germline ends. The data were produced by immunoSEQ multiplex PCR, yet TCRdb's version contains in-frame clones alone and is incomplete. Counted here are around 70,000 clones, roughly 77% occurring once; the ten biggest clones make up roughly 1.5%. The V and J genes are TRBV19 and TRBJ1-2; D not certain. The source of this sequence is a man aged 60 to 75 in good health and CMV-seronegative. The sequenced sample was CD4+ T cells from PBMCs. CDR3 DNA sequence: TGTGCCAGTAGTATCTCCGGGTATGGCTACACCTTC. The encoded protein is CASSISGYGYTF.